Below are 4 T cell receptor beta chains sequenced from a single sample in a study of blood T cell repertoires in COVID-19. Assay: immunoSEQ multiplex PCR; the TCRdb copy retains only in-frame clones and omits some. The repertoire holds about 240,000 clones, with around 82% as singletons. Specimen: PBMCs or T cells enriched from blood (not recorded which). Receptor source: a middle-aged woman who had been exposed to COVID-19.

The J gene is TRBJ1-2, the V gene TRBV5-1; D ambiguous. Germline CDR1 is SGHRS and CDR2 is YFSETQ. This CDR3 comprises 13 residues. V lost 1 base and J 2 bases, leaving 6 bases between the germline ends. The CDR3 here is CASSLNTNYGYTF. CDR3 DNA: TGCGCCAGCAGCTTGAACACAAACTATGGCTACACCTTC.

The chain has TRBV5-1 and TRBJ2-2; D is uncertain. The CDR3 is 14 residues long. The V and J ends lost 6 bases and 6 bases respectively, with 15 bases between them. Germline V gene lookup returns CDR1 SGHRS and CDR2 YFSETQ. CDR3 sequence: CASTPAQVPGELFF. DNA of the CDR3: TGCGCCAGCACCCCCGCCCAGGTCCCCGGGGAGCTGTTTTTT.

The chain is built from TRBV18 and TRBJ1-1; tentatively, D is TRBD1 (5 bases). In germline, CDR1 is KGHSH, CDR2 LQKENI. This CDR3 contains 14 residues. V was trimmed by 3 bases and J by 6 bases, leaving 14 bases between them. This CDR3 is CASSPSPAGAEAFF. CDR3 bases: TGTGCCAGCTCACCCAGCCCTGCGGGGGCTGAAGCTTTCTTT.

The V call is TRBV21-1, the J call TRBJ2-7; the table gives TRBD2 as D, unverified against the DNA. TRBV21-1 is an annotated pseudogene. The CDR3 totals 16 residues. Here the CDR3 DNA reads TGTGCCAGCAGCAAAGCGCGGCCGAGCCCAAATTGGGAGCAGTACTTC. Translation: CASSKARPSPNWEQYF.